Reported below is one T cell receptor (beta chain). The sample originates from a study of response to subunit inactivated influenza vaccine. With 11 bases clipped from V and 2 bases from J, the junction kept 13 bases outside the gene matches. Germline V lookup: CDR1 LGHDT, CDR2 YNNKEL (reference sequence). The CDR3 consists of 15 residues. TCRdb itself ran the RT-PCR reads through MiXCR, one entry per CDR3 protein. Of approximately 490,000 distinct CDR3 sequences in the sample, less than 7.5% are singletons; the top ten hold under 15%. The chain employs TRBV3-1 and TRBJ2-7; 9 nucleotides match TRBD2. The input for sequencing was PBMCs from blood, taken less than 30 months after vaccination. This receptor was taken from a man aged 50-75 years who received an inactivated influenza vaccine. Here the CDR3 DNA reads TGTGCCTCCACCCAAGCTCTAGCGGGACCCTACGAGCAGTACTTC. This sequence encodes CASTQALAGPYEQYF.